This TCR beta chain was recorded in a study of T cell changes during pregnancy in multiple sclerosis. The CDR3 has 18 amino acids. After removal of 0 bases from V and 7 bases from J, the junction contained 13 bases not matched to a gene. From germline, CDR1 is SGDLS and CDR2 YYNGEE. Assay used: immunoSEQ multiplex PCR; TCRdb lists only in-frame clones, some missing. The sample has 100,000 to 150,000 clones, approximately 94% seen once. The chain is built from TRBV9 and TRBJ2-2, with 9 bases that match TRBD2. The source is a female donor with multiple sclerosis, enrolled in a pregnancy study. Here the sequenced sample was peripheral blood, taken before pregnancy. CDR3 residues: CASSVEGVAGDKGGELFF. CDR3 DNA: TGTGCCAGCAGCGTAGAAGGGGTAGCGGGGGACAAGGGCGGGGAGCTGTTTTTT.